This T cell receptor beta chain was sequenced during a study of cytomegalovirus exposure and HLA in healthy donors (dated by TCRdb to about 2017). With respect to the entire study: An earlier analysis of some 500 of the donors reported 250 to 300 Gb of sequence data and some 100 million unique TCR beta sequences from about 179 million T cells. An early release that covered about 600 HLA-typed donors contained 250 to 350 gigabases of sequencing data and 65 million to 100 million unique TCR sequences. Among the roughly 400 genotyped donors, more than 70% belonged to the genetic ancestry cluster associated with self-reported Caucasian donors. The study aimed to test whether signatures of past pathogen exposure could be identified by cataloging public T cell receptors. The T cell repertoires of 666 subjects were profiled by immunosequencing and related to cytomegalovirus serostatus. A separate validation cohort of approximately 130 different subjects was used in addition to the approximately 700-subject first cohort. To predict cytomegalovirus infection status, the study combined high-throughput TCR immunosequencing, statistical association of individual TCRs with disease status, and machine learning. To study patterns of TCR occurrence, a later analysis re-analyzed previously published TCR beta repertoires from more than 550 donors and added high-resolution HLA genotyping. The later analysis used no new phenotypic data to find candidate immune exposures, relying instead on TCR beta sequences and their occurrence across donors. An earlier analysis of several hundred of the donors used high-throughput TCR beta sequencing to judge whether each TCR beta V gene segment behaved as functional or pseudogenic. Donor age, sex, ethnicity and CMV serostatus were collected together with the repertoire data. Genome-wide SNP genotypes for about 65% of the roughly 700 donors were used in a later genetic analysis, which treated that subset as a discovery cohort. All discovery cohort repertoires had been generated using a single sequencing platform. HLA typing included class I and class II loci at four-digit resolution. Typing coverage varied by locus: about 629-640 donors for A, B, C, DRB1 and DQB1; roughly 520 for DQA1; over 600 for DPA1; approximately 450 for DPB1. Roughly five DR-DQ haplotypes were handled as single units for association and clustering, since linkage in the cohort was strong. Across around 400 genotyped donors of the cohort, an average of about 200,000 unique TCR beta nucleotide sequences per donor were sequenced, and 15% to 20% of those sequences were non-productive. General study outcomes and caveats: According to a later genetic analysis, donors in an Asian-associated ancestry cluster had fewer N-insertions in productive TCRs than the roughly 700-donor mean. The study gave a list of some 150 TCR beta chains associated with cytomegalovirus. The only immune exposure information available for the cohort was CMV serostatus. A cluster of highly shared sequence variants was judged likely to be a technical artifact of the sequencing pipeline. Correlated functional status among segregating V segments might be attributable to linkage disequilibrium, but an unknown experimental factor could not be ruled out. This cohort had only TCR beta chains sequenced, and the lack of alpha or paired-chain data limited which features could be detected. According to a later analysis, parvovirus B19, influenza, CMV and Epstein-Barr virus appeared linked to several top co-occurrence clusters. Because counts were too low, seventeen rarely observed V segments, including chromosome 9 orphons, were excluded from the earlier analysis of 500 to 700 of the donors. The 87-base-pair reads could not distinguish some IMGT-functional V segments, including TRBV6-2 and TRBV6-3, so those segments were excluded. When HLA alleles, especially DR and DQ, strongly co-occurred, TCR associations were difficult to assign to individual alleles. In a later analysis, HLA-associated TCR beta chains showed more clonal expansion and lower generation probabilities than non-associated chains that were equally common. A later genetic analysis associated a missense DCLRE1C variant with V-gene and J-gene trimming of TCR beta chains, and an independent cohort replicated the association. In an earlier analysis of 587 of the donors, most TCR beta V segments appeared in productive rearrangements about 87% or about 30% of the time, broadly matching IMGT annotations. In vitro tests confirmed that a few of the cytomegalovirus-associated TCR beta chains recognize cytomegalovirus antigens. A later analysis found that TCR association rates varied across HLA loci, with DRB1 alleles showing the most associated TCRs and HLA-C alleles the fewest. In a later analysis, 16,951 TCR beta sequences were associated with specific HLA alleles at a false discovery rate of 0.05. According to the authors, the approach could potentially be generalized to other disease states and immunological phenotypes. The classifier was reported to diagnose cytomegalovirus status with high specificity and sensitivity in both the original and validation cohorts. Across donors, most TCR sequences were observed very rarely, whereas some public TCRs were present in many individuals. Because some donors lacked HLA typing at each locus, the association tests relied only on the typed subset. According to a later analysis, most CMV-associated TCR beta chains appeared to be HLA-restricted, and the HLA associations seemed to be driven largely by CMV exposure. Roughly uniform sequencing depth across donors was assumed in presence/absence analyses, although this assumption may not hold. A further reported finding was that TCR beta sequences accurately predicted the HLA-A and HLA-B alleles for most subjects in the first cohort.

CDR1 and CDR2 were assigned from the germline V gene as SGHDT and YYEEEE. Inclusive of the bounding cysteine and phenylalanine, the CDR3 is 15 residues long. Only CDR3 DNA is held: 45 bases, read in frame from base 1. V ends up 2 bases short and J 0 bases short, with an unmatched junction base count of 5. The method behind the library was the immunoSEQ multiplex PCR assay. A mixture of 60 forward primers for TCR Vbeta segments and 13 reverse primers for TCR Jbeta segments was used in the multiplex PCR. Amplification of the CDR3 region of rearranged TCR beta genes was performed with a multiplex PCR assay on genomic DNA. On the Illumina HiSeq System, the amplified TCR beta libraries were sequenced as 87-base-pair reads. The source study handled its data this way. Across the 666 repertoires, a later analysis counted 78 million or so unique TCR beta chains, around 10 million of which were shared by at least two donors. Raw reads were error-corrected and collapsed into unique sequences by a nearest-neighbor algorithm in which closely related sequences were merged to remove PCR and sequencing errors. CDR3 sequences were aligned to IMGT reference sequences to assign V, D and J gene segments. For a sequence to be retained, a match of at least six nucleotides was required to both a V gene segment and a J gene segment. Rearrangements were classified as productive when the CDR3 lacked stop codons and remained in frame with V and J, and all other rearrangements were classified as non-productive. CDR3 was defined according to IMGT convention as the region running from the second conserved V-encoded cysteine to the conserved J-encoded phenylalanine. The earlier analysis of a few hundred of the donors excluded sequences that lacked an unambiguous match to a single V gene segment. In an earlier analysis of around 590 of the donors, a V segment was called functional when productive rearrangements were above 56.7%, and segregating when the standard deviation between donors exceeded 5%. A statistical classification framework was built to diagnose cytomegalovirus status from the catalog of TCR beta chain sequences. A later analysis assigned V and J genes by comparing TCR nucleotide sequences with IMGT/GENE-DB human TR gene sequences. In a later analysis, CDR3 sequences and most-parsimonious VDJ recombination scenarios were assigned using the TCRdist pipeline. In a later analysis, each TCR beta chain was defined by its CDR3 amino acid sequence together with its V-gene family, and reads without a unique V-gene family were excluded. A later analysis removed several hundred highly shared, low-generation-probability nucleotide sequences to deal with suspected cross-contamination and a sequencing artifact. A later analysis calculated a clonal expansion index for each public chain from normalized within-repertoire ranks of inferred template counts. Generation probabilities in a later analysis came from a VDJ recombination model fitted to out-of-frame rearrangements, and those results were checked against IGoR. A later analysis scored TCR-TCR, TCR-HLA and TCR-CMV co-occurrence with hypergeometric tests, applying a repertoire-size bias correction to TCR pairs. A later analysis estimated false discovery rates by permuting HLA or CMV assignments 20 times. In a later analysis, co-occurring TCRs were grouped using DBSCAN, and TCRdist sequence similarity was added for clustering within HLA-allele-positive subsets. Co-occurrence clustering excluded repertoires with fewer than 30,000 or more than 120,000 public chains, plus five with anomalous nucleotide sharing. TCRdb limited this immuneACCESS table to in-frame rearrangements with V and J called. A share of clones is missing; checked studies link under half to unresolved V genes, and the rest is unexplained. V and J calls and clone size are as listed in that table; D and trimming were resolved from the DNA. Recorded for this sample are 160,000 or so clones; almost 80% of them occurred a single time. The ten largest clones take up almost 6.5% of the sample.

The cohort comprised around 690 healthy bone marrow donors. At the time of sampling, all cohort members were nominally healthy, though unrecorded immune exposures were likely present. The donor tested CMV seropositive and was one of the 289 seropositive cohort members. A peripheral blood sample was provided by each donor, and peripheral blood mononuclear cells were used for TCR beta sequencing. Genomic DNA extraction from the blood cell samples was performed with the Qiagen DNeasy Blood Extraction Kit. This clone was seen a few times. Its antigen specificity is not known. Within one base of it there is no much larger clone, and no base qualities were kept. Other DNA sequences within the sample encode an identical CDR3.

Sequencing was carried out using PBMCs. The receptor was isolated from a man in his forties in good health and CMV-seropositive. The rearrangement joined TRBV5-6 to TRBJ2-7; 7 middle bases align to TRBD2. The CDR3 reads as follows: CASSFRGGSSYEQYF. The sequenced DNA: TGTGCCAGCAGCTTTAGGGGCGGGAGCTCCTACGAGCAGTACTTC.